One and the same sample provided the 7 T cell receptor beta chains below, sequenced in a study of Tregs in tolerant kidney transplant recipients (dated by TCRdb to about 2019). The protocol used for the library was the immunoSEQ multiplex PCR assay. TCRdb took over this immuneACCESS table, retaining in-frame rearrangements with V and J assigned. Such tables are incomplete; in checked studies, under half of the missing clones stem from an unresolved V gene, and the remainder is unexplained. This sample lists over 60,000 clones; about 83% were detected once. The ten most abundant clones make up approximately 4.8% of the sample. The sample consisted of CD4+ T cells from blood. All receptors derive from a human donor in good health.

This rearrangement joins TRBV6-5 to TRBJ1-1, with D possibly TRBD1 on 5 matching bases. V was clipped by 4 bases and J by 4 bases, with 13 bases between them. CDR3 size: 14 residues. Per the germline V gene, CDR1 is MNHEY and CDR2 is SVGAGI. Written as DNA, the CDR3 is TGTGCCAGCAGTTCCGGACCGGGGACCACTGAAGCTTTCTTT. Amino acids: CASSSGPGTTEAFF.

This clone was detected only once. The J gene is TRBJ1-2, the V gene TRBV21-1. TRBV21-1 is listed as a pseudogene. This CDR3 has 13 residues. The DNA for the CDR3 is TGTGCCAGCAGCAGGGTTGAGGTCGGCGGCTACACCTTC. Protein sequence: CASSRVEVGGYTF.

The rearrangement joins TRBV7-2 to TRBJ2-7, with D perhaps being TRBD1 or TRBD2 (5 bases each). The CDR3 is made up of 15 amino acids. Trimming removed 1 base from V and 0 bases from J, with 10 bases in between. In germline, CDR1 is SGHTA, CDR2 FQGNSA. CDR3 in DNA: TGTGCCAGCAGCTTAGATTGGGACCCCTCCTACGAGCAGTACTTC. Amino acid sequence: CASSLDWDPSYEQYF.

As regards this clone: A junction end diverges from the germline sequence, so it may reflect a read error. The gene calls are TRBV5-4 and TRBJ1-6; TRBD1 agrees at 11 bases. The germline V gene encodes CDR1 SGHNT and CDR2 YYREEE (reference sequence). The CDR3 totals 17 residues. CDR3 in amino acids: CASSHKKGTGGRSPLHF. In DNA form, the CDR3 reads TGCGCCAGCAGCCACAAGAAGGGGACAGGGGGGCGATCACCCCTCCACTTT.

The CDR3 DNA is TGTGCCAGCAGTTACAATGAGCAGTTCTTC. Translation: CASSYNEQFF. The chain carries TRBV6-1 and TRBJ2-1, with no clear D. The CDR3 is made up of 10 amino acids. From germline, CDR1 is MNHNS and CDR2 SASEGT. V shed 5 bases and J shed 4 bases, with 0 bases lying between them.

The rearrangement joins TRBV7-9 to TRBJ2-2; 9 nucleotides agree with TRBD2. V dropped 2 bases and J dropped 1; count of bases not matched to a gene: 2. This CDR3 comprises 16 residues. The germline CDR1 and CDR2 sequences are SEHNR and FQNEAQ (reference sequence). The CDR3 is CASSLRGRENTGELFF. In DNA form, the CDR3 reads TGTGCCAGCAGCTTACGCGGGAGGGAGAACACCGGGGAGCTGTTTTTT.

The V call is TRBV10-3, the J call TRBJ2-7, with D perhaps TRBD2 (5 bases). CDR3 length: 13 amino acids. The germline CDR1 and CDR2 sequences are ENHRY and SYGVKD. Trimming stripped 6 bases from V and 3 bases from J, with 12 bases between. This CDR3 reads CAISPRELYEQYF. The CDR3 DNA reads TGTGCCATCAGCCCAAGGGAGCTCTACGAGCAGTACTTC.